Listed here is a single T cell receptor (beta chain). The data were produced by immunoSEQ multiplex PCR, yet TCRdb's version contains in-frame clones alone and is incomplete. The sample contains some 94,000 clones, approximately 92% of which appear only once. The entry originates in a study of T cell changes during pregnancy in multiple sclerosis. Germline lookup yields CDR1 ENHRY and CDR2 SYGVKD. V was pared by 10 bases and J by 0 bases, with 19 bases between. The CDR3 is 15 residues long. The chain joins TRBV10-3 to TRBJ2-7, with a tentative D call TRBD1 (6 bases). The material sequenced was peripheral blood, taken in the first trimester of pregnancy. The origin of this receptor is a female donor with multiple sclerosis, enrolled in a pregnancy study. This chain's CDR3 is CATESTSTGSYEQYF. CDR3 DNA: TGTGCCACGGAGTCTACCTCGACAGGCTCCTACGAGCAGTACTTC.